A selection of T cell receptor beta chains follows, all from one sample in a study of beta chain features in type 1 diabetes. Here immunoSEQ multiplex PCR was the method, and the copy in TCRdb shows in-frame clones only, minus some. The repertoire consists of about 370,000 clones, with over 8.5% occurring once and the leading ten covering about 0.64%. The sequenced sample consisted of central memory CD4+ T cells from blood. These receptor sequences come from a man aged 25 to 40 with type 1 diabetes. Both conserved end residues are part of each CDR3. Each record gives: V gene, D gene, J gene, CDR3 length, clone size, CDR3 protein, CDR3 DNA. D genes are given only for firm matches. Clone size appears in some rows only: once, few, many, or a class for an expanded clone.

v_call: TRBV7-9; d_call: NA; j_call: TRBJ2-2; cdr3_length: 17; clone_size: few; cdr3_aa: CASSSSSGLGGTGELFF; cdr3_nt: TGTGCCAGCAGCTCATCTTCTGGATTAGGAGGCACCGGGGAGCTGTTTTTT
v_call: TRBV19; d_call: TRBD1; j_call: TRBJ2-3; cdr3_length: 16; clone_size: few; cdr3_aa: CASAHLGTGGTDTQYF; cdr3_nt: TGTGCCAGTGCCCATCTAGGGACAGGGGGCACAGATACGCAGTATTTT
v_call: TRBV7-9; d_call: TRBD1; j_call: TRBJ2-1; cdr3_length: 14; clone_size: few; cdr3_aa: CASSPWTGVVEQFF; cdr3_nt: TGTGCCAGCAGCCCATGGACAGGGGTGGTTGAGCAGTTCTTC
v_call: TRBV29-1; d_call: NA; j_call: TRBJ1-2; cdr3_length: 14; clone_size: NA; cdr3_aa: CSVDGSVDWGGYTF; cdr3_nt: TGCAGCGTTGATGGAAGTGTGGATTGGGGAGGCTACACCTTC
v_call: TRBV4-3; d_call: TRBD1; j_call: TRBJ1-1; cdr3_length: 14; clone_size: few; cdr3_aa: CASSQDRGGRWAFF; cdr3_nt: TGCGCCAGCAGCCAAGACAGAGGGGGCCGGTGGGCTTTCTTT
v_call: TRBV5-4; d_call: NA; j_call: TRBJ2-3; cdr3_length: 15; clone_size: few; cdr3_aa: CASSLDRASTDTQYF; cdr3_nt: TGTGCCAGCAGCTTGGACAGGGCAAGCACAGATACGCAGTATTTT
v_call: TRBV18; d_call: NA; j_call: TRBJ1-3; cdr3_length: 15; clone_size: few; cdr3_aa: CASSTSGGSGNTIYF; cdr3_nt: TGTGCCAGCTCAACATCGGGAGGCTCTGGAAACACCATATATTTT
v_call: TRBV19; d_call: TRBD1; j_call: TRBJ1-3; cdr3_length: 15; clone_size: few; cdr3_aa: CASREYRGSGNTIYF; cdr3_nt: TGTGCCAGTAGAGAGTACAGGGGCTCTGGAAACACCATATATTTT
v_call: TRBV11-2; d_call: NA; j_call: TRBJ1-1; cdr3_length: 16; clone_size: few; cdr3_aa: CASSSRGMTTNTEAFF; cdr3_nt: TGTGCCAGCAGCTCTAGAGGGATGACTACGAACACTGAAGCTTTCTTT
v_call: TRBV5-1; d_call: TRBD2; j_call: TRBJ2-7; cdr3_length: 17; clone_size: NA; cdr3_aa: CASSPTGLAGTGGEQYF; cdr3_nt: TGCGCCAGCAGCCCGACAGGACTAGCGGGGACAGGAGGCGAGCAGTACTTC
v_call: TRBV10-3; d_call: TRBD1; j_call: TRBJ2-1; cdr3_length: 19; clone_size: many; cdr3_aa: CAISEHRDSGTGDYNEQFF; cdr3_nt: TGTGCCATCAGTGAGCACCGCGATTCCGGGACAGGTGATTACAATGAGCAGTTCTTC
v_call: TRBV6-6; d_call: NA; j_call: TRBJ2-1; cdr3_length: 12; clone_size: many; cdr3_aa: CASSPPAGEQFF; cdr3_nt: TGTGCCAGCAGCCCCCCGGCCGGGGAGCAGTTCTTC
v_call: TRBV19; d_call: TRBD1; j_call: TRBJ2-5; cdr3_length: 15; clone_size: many; cdr3_aa: CASSIRAGGSKTQYF; cdr3_nt: TGTGCCAGTAGTATACGGGCAGGGGGCTCCAAGACCCAGTACTTC
v_call: TRBV7-3; d_call: NA; j_call: TRBJ1-1; cdr3_length: 13; clone_size: many; cdr3_aa: CASSTARASEAFF; cdr3_nt: TGTGCCAGCAGCACCGCTAGGGCCTCTGAAGCTTTCTTT
v_call: TRBV7-8; d_call: TRBD2; j_call: TRBJ2-2; cdr3_length: 19; clone_size: NA; cdr3_aa: CASSKTGLAEITNTGELFF; cdr3_nt: TGTGCCAGCAGTAAAACGGGACTAGCGGAAATAACGAACACCGGGGAGCTGTTTTTT
v_call: TRBV4-2; d_call: TRBD2; j_call: TRBJ2-5; cdr3_length: 15; clone_size: few; cdr3_aa: CASSRKRDGTETQYF; cdr3_nt: TGTGCCAGCAGCCGAAAGCGGGATGGGACTGAGACCCAGTACTTC
v_call: TRBV18; d_call: TRBD1; j_call: TRBJ1-2; cdr3_length: 15; clone_size: NA; cdr3_aa: CASSLGTGSDYGYTF; cdr3_nt: TGTGCCAGCTCACTTGGGACAGGGTCGGACTATGGCTACACCTTC
v_call: TRBV7-2; d_call: NA; j_call: TRBJ1-6; cdr3_length: 19; clone_size: NA; cdr3_aa: CASSLDRVRRGGYNSPLHF; cdr3_nt: TGTGCCAGCAGCTTAGACCGGGTCCGTCGTGGGGGGTATAATTCACCCCTCCACTTT
v_call: TRBV19; d_call: TRBD1; j_call: TRBJ2-3; cdr3_length: 14; clone_size: few; cdr3_aa: CASRDRVRADTQYF; cdr3_nt: TGTGCCAGTAGGGACAGGGTAAGGGCAGATACGCAGTATTTT
v_call: TRBV5-1; d_call: NA; j_call: TRBJ2-5; cdr3_length: 14; clone_size: few; cdr3_aa: CASSLEVGEETQYF; cdr3_nt: TGCGCCAGCAGCTTGGAGGTAGGGGAAGAGACCCAGTACTTC
v_call: TRBV7-9; d_call: NA; j_call: TRBJ1-3; cdr3_length: 15; clone_size: NA; cdr3_aa: CASSAEGGPGNTIYF; cdr3_nt: TGTGCCAGCAGCGCTGAGGGAGGCCCTGGAAACACCATATATTTT
v_call: TRBV28; d_call: NA; j_call: TRBJ2-7; cdr3_length: 11; clone_size: NA; cdr3_aa: CASRHFGEQYF; cdr3_nt: TGTGCCAGCCGTCACTTCGGCGAGCAGTACTTC
v_call: TRBV7-9; d_call: NA; j_call: TRBJ1-5; cdr3_length: 13; clone_size: many; cdr3_aa: CASTRDRNQPQHF; cdr3_nt: TGTGCCAGCACCCGTGACAGGAATCAGCCCCAGCATTTT
v_call: TRBV28; d_call: NA; j_call: TRBJ1-6; cdr3_length: 13; clone_size: few; cdr3_aa: CASGSYQNSPLHF; cdr3_nt: TGTGCCAGCGGATCTTATCAGAATTCACCCCTCCACTTT